The following is a T cell receptor (beta chain) sequence with its context. Its antigen is still unknown. Germline V gene data show CDR1 as SGHTA and CDR2 as FQGNSA. V was trimmed by 5 bases and J by 2 bases, leaving 10 bases between them. The CDR3 consists of 14 residues. This sample was included in a study of CD4+ T cells in melanoma. General study points: A reported correlation linked neoantigen-specific CD4+ T cells to CD8+, macrophage and B cell function.

Data came from immunoSEQ multiplex PCR; TCRdb stores just in-frame clones and leaves some out. Among approximately 9,400 clones listed, over 55% were seen once. What was sequenced was cells from a culture (not recorded whether cultured in vitro). The TCR comes from a human donor with melanoma. The rearrangement joins TRBV7-2 to TRBJ1-3, with D possibly TRBD1 on 5 matching bases. The CDR3 DNA reads as TGTGCCAGCAGCATAGGGGTGCCTGGAAACACCATATATTTT. It translates to CASSIGVPGNTIYF. The variable domain in full, with the rest retrieved from reference TRBV7-2 and TRBJ1-3, is GAGVSQSPSNKVTEKGKDVELRCDPISGHTALYWYRQSLGQGLEFLIYFQGNSAPDKSGLPSDRFSAERTGGSVSTLTIQRTQQEDSAVYLCASSIGVPGNTIYFGEGSWLTVV.